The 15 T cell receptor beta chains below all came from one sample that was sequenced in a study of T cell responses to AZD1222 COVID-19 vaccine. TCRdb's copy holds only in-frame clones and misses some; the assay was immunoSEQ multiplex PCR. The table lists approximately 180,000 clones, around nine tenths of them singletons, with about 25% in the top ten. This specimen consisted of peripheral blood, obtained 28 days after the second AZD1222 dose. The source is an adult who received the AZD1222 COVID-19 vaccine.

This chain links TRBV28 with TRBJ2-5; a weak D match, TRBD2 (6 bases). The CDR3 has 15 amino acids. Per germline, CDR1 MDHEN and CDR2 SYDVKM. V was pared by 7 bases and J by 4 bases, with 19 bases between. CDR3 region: CASNSPGERRETQYF. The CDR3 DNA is TGTGCCAGCAACTCCCCGGGGGAGCGTCGAGAGACCCAGTACTTC.

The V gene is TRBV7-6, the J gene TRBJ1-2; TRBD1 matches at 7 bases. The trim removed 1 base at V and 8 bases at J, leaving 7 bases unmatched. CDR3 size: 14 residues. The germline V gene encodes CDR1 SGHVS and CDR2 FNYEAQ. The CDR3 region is CASSLVTGTGGYTF. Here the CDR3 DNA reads TGTGCCAGCAGCTTAGTGACAGGGACCGGCGGCTACACCTTC.

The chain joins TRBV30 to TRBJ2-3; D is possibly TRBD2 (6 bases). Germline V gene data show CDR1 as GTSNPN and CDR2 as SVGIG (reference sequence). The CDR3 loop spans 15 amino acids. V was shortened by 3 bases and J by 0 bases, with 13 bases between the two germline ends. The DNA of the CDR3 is TGTGCCTGGAGCCCGGGGGATCCTAGCACAGATACGCAGTATTTT. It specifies CAWSPGDPSTDTQYF.

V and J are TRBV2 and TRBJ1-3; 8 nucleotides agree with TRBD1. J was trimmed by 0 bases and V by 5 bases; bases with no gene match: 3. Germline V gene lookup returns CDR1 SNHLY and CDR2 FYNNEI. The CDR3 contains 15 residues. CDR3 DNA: TGTGCCAGCAGTCGACAGGGGTTCTCTGGAAACACCATATATTTT. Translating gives CASSRQGFSGNTIYF.

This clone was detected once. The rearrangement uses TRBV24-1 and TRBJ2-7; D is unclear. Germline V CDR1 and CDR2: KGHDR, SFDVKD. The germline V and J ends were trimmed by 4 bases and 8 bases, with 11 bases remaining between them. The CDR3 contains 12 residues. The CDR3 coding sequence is TGTGCCACCAGTGACCCACTGGCCCAGCAGTACTTC. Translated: CATSDPLAQQYF.

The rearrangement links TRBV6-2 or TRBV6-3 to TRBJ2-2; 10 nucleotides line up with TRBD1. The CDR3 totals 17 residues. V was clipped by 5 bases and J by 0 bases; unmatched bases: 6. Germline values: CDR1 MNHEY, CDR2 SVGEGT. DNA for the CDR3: TGTGCCAGCAGTAAGACGACAGGGGGCCCGAACACCGGGGAGCTGTTTTTT. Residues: CASSKTTGGPNTGELFF.

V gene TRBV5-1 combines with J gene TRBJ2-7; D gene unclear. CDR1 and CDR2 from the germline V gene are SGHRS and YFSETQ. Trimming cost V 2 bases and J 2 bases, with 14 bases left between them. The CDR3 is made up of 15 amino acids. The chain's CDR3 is CASSFSMDLTYEQYF. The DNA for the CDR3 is TGCGCCAGCAGCTTTTCGATGGACCTGACCTACGAGCAGTACTTC.

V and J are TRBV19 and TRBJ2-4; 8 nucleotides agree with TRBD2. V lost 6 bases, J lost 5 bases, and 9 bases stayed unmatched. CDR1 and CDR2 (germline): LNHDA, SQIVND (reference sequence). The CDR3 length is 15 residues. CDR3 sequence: CASRAAGAGENIQYF. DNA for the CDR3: TGTGCCAGTAGAGCAGCGGGAGCGGGGGAAAACATTCAGTACTTC. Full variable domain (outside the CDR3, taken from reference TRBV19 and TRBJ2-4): DGGITQSPKYLFRKEGQNVTLSCEQNLNHDAMYWYRQDPGQGLRLIYYSQIVNDFQKGDIAEGYSVSREKKESFPLTVTSAQKNPTAFYLCASRAAGAGENIQYFGAGTRLSVL.

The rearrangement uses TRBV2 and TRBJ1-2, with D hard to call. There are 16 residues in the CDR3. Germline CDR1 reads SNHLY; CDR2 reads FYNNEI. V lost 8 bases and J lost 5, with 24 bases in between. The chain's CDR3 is CASYSVRRTALYGYTF. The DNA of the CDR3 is TGTGCCAGCTACAGTGTAAGGAGAACAGCATTGTATGGCTACACCTTC.

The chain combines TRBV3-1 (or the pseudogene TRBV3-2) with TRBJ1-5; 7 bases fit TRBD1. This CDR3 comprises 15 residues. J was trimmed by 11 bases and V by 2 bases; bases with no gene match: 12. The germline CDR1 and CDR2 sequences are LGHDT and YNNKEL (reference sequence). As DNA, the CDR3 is TGTGCCAGCAGCCAAAAACCGGGACAGTACGGGGCCCAGCATTTT. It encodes CASSQKPGQYGAQHF.

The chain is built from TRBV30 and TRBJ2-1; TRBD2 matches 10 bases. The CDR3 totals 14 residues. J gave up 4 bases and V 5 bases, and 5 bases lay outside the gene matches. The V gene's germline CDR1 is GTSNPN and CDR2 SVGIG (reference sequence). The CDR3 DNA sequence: TGTGCCTGGCTGGGAGCGGGAGGGTACAATGAGCAGTTCTTC. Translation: CAWLGAGGYNEQFF. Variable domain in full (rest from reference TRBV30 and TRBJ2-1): SQTIHQWPATLVQPVGSPLSLECTVEGTSNPNLYWYRQAAGRGLQLLFYSVGIGQISSEVPQNLSASRPQDRQFILSSKKLLLSDSGFYLCAWLGAGGYNEQFFGPGTRLTVL.

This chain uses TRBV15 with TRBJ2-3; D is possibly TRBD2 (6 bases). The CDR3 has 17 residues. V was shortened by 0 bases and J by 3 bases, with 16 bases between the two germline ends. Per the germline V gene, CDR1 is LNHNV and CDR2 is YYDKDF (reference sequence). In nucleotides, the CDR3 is TGTGCCACCAGCAGAGACTACCGAGCGGGTTTTACAGATACGCAGTATTTT. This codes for CATSRDYRAGFTDTQYF.

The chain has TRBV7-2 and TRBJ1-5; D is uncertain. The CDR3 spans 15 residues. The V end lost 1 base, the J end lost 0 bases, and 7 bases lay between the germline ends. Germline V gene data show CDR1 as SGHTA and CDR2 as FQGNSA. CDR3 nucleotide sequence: TGTGCCAGCAGCTTAGGCAGGCTTAGCAATCAGCCCCAGCATTTT. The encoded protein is CASSLGRLSNQPQHF. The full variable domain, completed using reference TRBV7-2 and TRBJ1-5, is GAGVSQSPSNKVTEKGKDVELRCDPISGHTALYWYRQSLGQGLEFLIYFQGNSAPDKSGLPSDRFSAERTGGSVSTLTIQRTQQEDSAVYLCASSLGRLSNQPQHFGDGTRLSIL.

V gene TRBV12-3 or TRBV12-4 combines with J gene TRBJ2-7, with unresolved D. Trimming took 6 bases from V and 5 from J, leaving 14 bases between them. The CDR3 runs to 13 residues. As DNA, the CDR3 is TGTGCCAGCAGCCTCCCCGCCCGCGACGAGCAGTACTTC. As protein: CASSLPARDEQYF.

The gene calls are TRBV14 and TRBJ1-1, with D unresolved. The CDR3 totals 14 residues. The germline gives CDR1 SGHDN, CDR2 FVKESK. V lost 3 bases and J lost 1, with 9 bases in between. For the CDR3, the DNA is TGTGCCAGCAGCCAGTGGGGAGGGAACACTGAAGCTTTCTTT. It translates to CASSQWGGNTEAFF. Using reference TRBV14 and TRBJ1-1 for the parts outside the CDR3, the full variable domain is EAGVTQFPSHSVIEKGQTVTLRCDPISGHDNLYWYRRVMGKEIKFLLHFVKESKQDESGMPNNRFLAERTGGTYSTLKVQPAELEDSGVYFCASSQWGGNTEAFFGQGTRLTVV.